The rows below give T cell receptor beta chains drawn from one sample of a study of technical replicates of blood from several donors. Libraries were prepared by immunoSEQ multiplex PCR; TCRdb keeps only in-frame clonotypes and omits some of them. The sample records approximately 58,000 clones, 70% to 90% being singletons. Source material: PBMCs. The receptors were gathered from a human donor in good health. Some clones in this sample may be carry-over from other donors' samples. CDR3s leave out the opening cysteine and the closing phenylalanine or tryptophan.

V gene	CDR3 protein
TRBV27	ASGPLGGSPYEQY
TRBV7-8	ASSSGGMNYGYT
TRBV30	AWSGQGEGEKLF
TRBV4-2	ASSQDTSGSYEQY
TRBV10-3	ATGQIPYEQY
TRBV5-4	ASSQWGRRRAGETQY
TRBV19	ASSKGAGTDLYGYT
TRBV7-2	ASTSQGLTIY
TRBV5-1	ASSLGVGGENTGELF
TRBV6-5	ASSYSAAGNEKLF
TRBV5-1	ASSPRVSGGSGNTIY
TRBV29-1	SVGLAYEQY
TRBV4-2	ASSQERVRDTGNTIY
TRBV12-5	ASRTGSNEKLF
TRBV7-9	ASSRDSTEAF
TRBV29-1	SVPGLASGETQY
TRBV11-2	ASSARLAGVGNTGELF
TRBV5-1	ASSVQGGDGYT
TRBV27	ASSPQGGGYT
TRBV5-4	ASSLSSRRTTYGYT
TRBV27	ASSSWGQNSGYT
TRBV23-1	ASPQRKDRGQPQH
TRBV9	ASSVVAGGELF
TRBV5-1	ASRTSGNGEQY
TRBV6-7	ASSYLAGNTGELF
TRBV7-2	ASSFRVPGELF
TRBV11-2	ASSPGTGDTGELF